Below are 10 T cell receptor beta chains sequenced from a single sample in a study of T cells in Graves' hyperthyroidism and ophthalmopathy. RNA transcripts were the template for amplifying TCR beta CDR3 regions. Using the HTBI primer set, a first-round RT-PCR was run on the TCR CDR3. TCRdb reanalysed the multiplex PCR reads using MiXCR and keeps one entry per CDR3 protein. Altogether under 200,000 distinct CDR3 sequences are present, over 7.5% being singletons, with the ten largest covering more than 20%. Sequencing input: blood. All receptors come from a woman between 18 and 29 years old with Graves' hyperthyroidism that later progressed to Graves' ophthalmopathy.

The table lists this clonotype with many counts. The rearrangement links TRBV11-1 to TRBJ2-2, with 8 bases identical to TRBD1. J was trimmed by 3 bases and V by 5 bases; bases with no gene match: 5. The CDR3 is 15 amino acids. Germline CDR1 reads SGHAT; CDR2 reads FQDESV (reference sequence). CDR3 in amino acids: CASSHQGAYTGELFF. For the CDR3, the DNA is TGTGCCAGCAGCCACCAGGGGGCTTACACCGGGGAGCTGTTTTTT.

This clonotype came up many times. This chain connects TRBV10-3 to TRBJ1-1; TRBD1 matches 7 bases. CDR3 length: 14 residues. With V trimmed by 6 bases and J by 3 bases, 7 bases remained unmatched. Germline V gene data show CDR1 as ENHRY and CDR2 as SYGVKD. The CDR3 reads CAISPTGADTEAFF. In DNA, the CDR3 is TGTGCCATCAGCCCCACAGGGGCGGACACTGAAGCTTTCTTT.

The chain recombines TRBV19 with TRBJ2-4; no firm D call. Trimming pared 1 base from V and 9 bases from J, leaving 10 bases between. This CDR3 is 13 amino acids long. Germline V gene lookup returns CDR1 LNHDA and CDR2 SQIVND (reference sequence). The CDR3 region is CASSIGRHRIQYF. The CDR3 region has the DNA TGTGCCAGTAGTATAGGTAGGCACCGCATTCAGTACTTC.

There are many counts of this clonotype. The chain has TRBV3-1 and TRBJ1-2; TRBD1 is a possible D gene (5 bases). This CDR3 is 13 amino acids long. V was shortened by 5 bases and J by 4 bases, with 11 bases between the two germline ends. The germline V gene encodes CDR1 LGHDT and CDR2 YNNKEL (reference sequence). CDR3 amino acids: CASSDTGLYGYTF. The CDR3, as DNA: TGTGCCAGCAGCGACACAGGACTCTATGGCTACACCTTC.

This clonotype is a singleton in its sample. The chain joins TRBV12-3 or TRBV12-4 to TRBJ1-3, with D uncertain. The CDR3 is made up of 14 amino acids. The V gene lost 7 bases and the J gene lost 2 bases, with 12 bases spanning the gap. CDR3 loop: CASTWGGTGNTIYF. CDR3 sequence (DNA): TGTGCCAGCACCTGGGGTGGAACTGGAAACACCATATATTTT.

This clonotype was seen a few times. The V gene is TRBV6-1, the J gene TRBJ1-2, with D maybe TRBD1 (6 bases). The CDR3 consists of 16 residues. Germline loops: CDR1 MNHNS, CDR2 SASEGT. The ends were cut back, 5 bases at V and 5 bases at J, with 21 bases in the middle. In DNA, the CDR3 is TGTGCCAGCAGTCCTAATGTATGGGGGGGGCATTATGGCTACACCTTC. Translation: CASSPNVWGGHYGYTF.

Many counts were recorded for this clonotype. The J gene is TRBJ1-1, the V gene TRBV2, with a tentative D call TRBD1 (6 bases). The CDR3 has 16 residues. Trimming stripped 1 base from V and 3 bases from J, with 15 bases between. Germline lookup yields CDR1 SNHLY and CDR2 FYNNEI. The chain's CDR3 is CASSEEAGAPYTEAFF. In DNA form, the CDR3 reads TGTGCCAGCAGTGAAGAGGCAGGGGCCCCGTACACTGAAGCTTTCTTT.

This clonotype was detected many times. The gene calls are TRBV6-5 and TRBJ1-5; no reliable D call. This CDR3 comprises 13 residues. V lost 2 bases to trimming and J lost 5 bases, with 7 bases between them. Germline V CDR1 and CDR2: MNHEY, SVGAGI. CDR3 sequence reads: CASSYGRHQPQHF. The CDR3 nucleotides read TGTGCCAGCAGTTACGGACGGCATCAGCCCCAGCATTTT.

This clonotype was counted many times. This chain links TRBV24-1 with TRBJ2-7, with 7 bases lining up with TRBD1. The germline V gene encodes CDR1 KGHDR and CDR2 SFDVKD. This CDR3 region has 13 residues. V trimming: 4 bases; J trimming: 6 bases; junction bases outside the gene matches: 5. This CDR3 is CATSEGQFLEQYF. In nucleotides, the CDR3 is TGTGCCACCAGTGAGGGACAGTTTCTCGAGCAGTACTTC.

The V and J genes are TRBV3-1 and TRBJ2-6, with 11 bases identical to TRBD1. Trimming took 0 bases from V and 2 from J; bases not matched to a gene: 15. CDR1 and CDR2 (germline): LGHDT, YNNKEL (reference sequence). This CDR3 comprises 22 residues. The CDR3 reads CASSQEGTGGYSLGTGANVLTF. The DNA of the CDR3 is TGTGCCAGCAGCCAAGAAGGGACAGGGGGTTATTCGCTTGGGACTGGGGCCAACGTCCTGACTTTC.